Sequencing of this TCR beta chain was carried out in a study of shared clonotypes between healthy human individuals. Overall study context: CD4 naive and CD4 memory each took three plates per donor, while CD8 naive took two and CD8 memory one. Study conclusions and caveats: When compared with the clonotypes that were shared by all four sorted-subset donors, the non-shared clonotypes turned out to have lower generation probabilities.

As regards this clone: Its antigen remains unidentified.

As handled by the study authors: Quality scores were absent from the junction-only immunoSEQ sequences, so filtering differed. Some clones are missing from TCRdb's copy, which holds only in-frame ones; the method was immunoSEQ multiplex PCR. From that table come the V and J calls and clone size; the DNA was used to work out D and trimming. The data contain around 2.5 million clones, approximately 94% of them seen just once; the ten biggest clones take up approximately 0.36%. CDR1 and CDR2 (germline): SGHTA, FQGTGA. V gave up 4 bases and J gave up 2 bases, with 15 bases separating them. The CDR3 is 15 amino acids.

What was sequenced was naive CD4+ T cells from PBMCs. The subset here: CD45RA+ positively selected. The chain couples TRBV7-3 to TRBJ2-7, with TRBD1 as a possible D gene (5 bases). This TCR was recovered from a man younger than 30 in good health. Some clones in this sample may be carry-over from other donors' samples. CDR3 DNA: TGTGCCAGCAGCTCTGGTCCCCCGACAGCCTACGAGCAGTACTTC. Its protein is CASSSGPPTAYEQYF.